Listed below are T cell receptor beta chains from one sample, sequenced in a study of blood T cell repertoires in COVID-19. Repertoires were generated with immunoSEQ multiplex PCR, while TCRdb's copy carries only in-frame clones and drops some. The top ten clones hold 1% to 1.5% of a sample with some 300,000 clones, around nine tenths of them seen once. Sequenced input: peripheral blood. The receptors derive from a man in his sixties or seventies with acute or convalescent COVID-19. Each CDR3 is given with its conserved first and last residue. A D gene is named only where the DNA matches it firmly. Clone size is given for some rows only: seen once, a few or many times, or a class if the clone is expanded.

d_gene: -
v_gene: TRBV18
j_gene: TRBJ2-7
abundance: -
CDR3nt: TGTGCCAGCTCACCTGGACAGATCCCTTACGAGCAGTACTTC
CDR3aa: CASSPGQIPYEQYF

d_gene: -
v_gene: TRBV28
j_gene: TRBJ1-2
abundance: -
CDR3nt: TGTGCCAGCAGCCTGACAGCCTATGGCTACACCTTC
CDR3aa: CASSLTAYGYTF

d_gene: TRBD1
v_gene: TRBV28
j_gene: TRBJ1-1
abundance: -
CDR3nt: TGTGCCAGCAGCCACCGGACAGGGGGCTCTGGGAACACTGAAGCTTTCTTT
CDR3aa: CASSHRTGGSGNTEAFF

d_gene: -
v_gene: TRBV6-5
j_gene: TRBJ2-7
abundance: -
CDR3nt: TGTGCCAGCAGAACAGGGATAAGCTCCTACGAGCAGTACTTC
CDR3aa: CASRTGISSYEQYF

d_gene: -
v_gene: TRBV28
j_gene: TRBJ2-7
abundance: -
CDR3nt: TGTGCCAGCAGGTCAGGACAGTTCAGCTCCTACGAGCAGTACTTC
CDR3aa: CASRSGQFSSYEQYF

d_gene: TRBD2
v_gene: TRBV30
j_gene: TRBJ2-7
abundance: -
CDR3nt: TGTGCCTGGAGTGAGGCTAGCGGGAGTTCCTACGAGCAGTACTTC
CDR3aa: CAWSEASGSSYEQYF

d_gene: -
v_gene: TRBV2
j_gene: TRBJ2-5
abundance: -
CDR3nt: TGTGCCAGACAGACAGGTCAAGAGACCCAGTACTTC
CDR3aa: CARQTGQETQYF

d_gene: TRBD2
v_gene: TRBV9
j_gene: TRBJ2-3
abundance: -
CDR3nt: TGTGCCAGCACCGAAAGCGGGGGGAGCACAGATACGCAGTATTTT
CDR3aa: CASTESGGSTDTQYF

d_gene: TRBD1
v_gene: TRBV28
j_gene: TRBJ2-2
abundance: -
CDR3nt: TGTGCCAGCAGTATTTACAGGGGCCGTGACACCGGGGAGCTGTTTTTT
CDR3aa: CASSIYRGRDTGELFF

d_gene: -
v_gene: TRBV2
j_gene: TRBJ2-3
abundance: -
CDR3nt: TGTGCCAGCAATCCCCTGAGGGGCACAGATACGCAGTATTTT
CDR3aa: CASNPLRGTDTQYF

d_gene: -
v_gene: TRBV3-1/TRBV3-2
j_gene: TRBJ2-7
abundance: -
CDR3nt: TGTGCCAGCAGTGGAGCGGGCGGCTACGAGCAGTACTTC
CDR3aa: CASSGAGGYEQYF

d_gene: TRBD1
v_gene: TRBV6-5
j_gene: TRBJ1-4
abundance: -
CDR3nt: TGTGCCAGCAGTTGCTGGGGGACAGGGGGCGGTGAAAAACTGTTTTTT
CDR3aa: CASSCWGTGGGEKLFF

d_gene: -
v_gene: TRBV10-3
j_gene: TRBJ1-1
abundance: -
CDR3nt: TGTGCCATCAGTGACCGGGTCCCCCTGAACACTGAAGCTTTCTTT
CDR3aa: CAISDRVPLNTEAFF

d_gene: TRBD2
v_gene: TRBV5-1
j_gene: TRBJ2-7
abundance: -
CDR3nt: TGCGCCAGCAGTCAGCTAGCGGGGGCCACCTACGAGCAGTACTTC
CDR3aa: CASSQLAGATYEQYF

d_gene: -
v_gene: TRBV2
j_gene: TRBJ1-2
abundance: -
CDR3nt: TGTGCCAGCAGTGAACAGGTCCGTAACTATGGCTACACCTTC
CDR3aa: CASSEQVRNYGYTF

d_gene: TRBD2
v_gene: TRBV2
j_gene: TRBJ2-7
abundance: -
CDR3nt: TGTGCCAGCAGGGACTATGGCGGGAGTATGTCCTACGAGCAGTACTTC
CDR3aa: CASRDYGGSMSYEQYF

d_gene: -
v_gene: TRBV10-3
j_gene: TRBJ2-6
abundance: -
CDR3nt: TGTGCCATCAGTGAGAACAGACATAACTCTGGGGCCAACGTCCTGACTTTC
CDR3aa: CAISENRHNSGANVLTF

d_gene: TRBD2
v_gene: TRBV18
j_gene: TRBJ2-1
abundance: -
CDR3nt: TGTGCCAGCTCCCCTCGGACTAGCGGGTGGAGCCGTTACAATGAGCAGTTCTTC
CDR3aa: CASSPRTSGWSRYNEQFF

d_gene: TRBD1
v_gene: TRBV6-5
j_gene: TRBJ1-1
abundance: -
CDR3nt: TGTGCCAGCAGACACAGGGGGCGCAACACTGAAGCTTTCTTT
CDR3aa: CASRHRGRNTEAFF

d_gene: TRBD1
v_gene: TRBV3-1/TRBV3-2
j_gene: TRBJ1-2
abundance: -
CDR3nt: TGTGCCAGCAGCCACGGGACAGGGCGTGTAGGCTACACCTTC
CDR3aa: CASSHGTGRVGYTF

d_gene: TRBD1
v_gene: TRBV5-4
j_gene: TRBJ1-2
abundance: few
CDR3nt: TGTGCCAGCAGCCTACTAGGACAGGGGACCTATGGCTACACCTTC
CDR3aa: CASSLLGQGTYGYTF

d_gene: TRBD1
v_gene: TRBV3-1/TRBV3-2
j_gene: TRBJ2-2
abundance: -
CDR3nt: TGTGCCAGCAGCCAAGGGACAGGGCTATCCGGGGAGCTGTTTTTT
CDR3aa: CASSQGTGLSGELFF

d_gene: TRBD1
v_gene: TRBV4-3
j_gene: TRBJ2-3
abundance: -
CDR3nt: TGCGCCAGCAGCCAGGGACAGGCCACAGATACGCAGTATTTT
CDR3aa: CASSQGQATDTQYF

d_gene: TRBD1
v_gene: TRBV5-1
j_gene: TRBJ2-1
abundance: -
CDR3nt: TGCGCCAGCAGCTTGGAATGGCAGGGGGTCCTCACTGAGCAGTTCTTC
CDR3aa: CASSLEWQGVLTEQFF

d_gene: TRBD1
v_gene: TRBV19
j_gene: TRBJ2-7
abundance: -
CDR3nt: TGTGCCAGTAGTATGGCTTTGACAGGGCTAACCTACGAGCAGTACTTC
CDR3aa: CASSMALTGLTYEQYF

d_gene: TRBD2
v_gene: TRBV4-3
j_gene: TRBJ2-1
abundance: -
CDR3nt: TGCGCCAGCAGCCAAGATCTGGGACTAGCGGGAGAGGATGAGCAGTTCTTC
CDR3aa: CASSQDLGLAGEDEQFF

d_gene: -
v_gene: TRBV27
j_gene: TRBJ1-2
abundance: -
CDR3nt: TGTGCCAGCAGTTCCCCCTCCGAGGGTTACTATGGCTACACCTTC
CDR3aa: CASSSPSEGYYGYTF

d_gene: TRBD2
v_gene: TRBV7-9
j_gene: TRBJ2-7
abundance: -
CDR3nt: TGTGCCAGCAGCTTAGGGCGGGGGGGCCGCTATGAGCAGTACTTC
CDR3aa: CASSLGRGGRYEQYF

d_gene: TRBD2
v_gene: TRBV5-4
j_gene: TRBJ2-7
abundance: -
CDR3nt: TGTGCCAGCAGCCCCGACTCTTCCGCGGGGGTCTACGAGCAGTACTTC
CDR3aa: CASSPDSSAGVYEQYF

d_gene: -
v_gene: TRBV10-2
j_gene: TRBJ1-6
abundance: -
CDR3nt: TGCGCCAGCAGTGAGGACAGCCTCTCCTATAATTCACCCCTCCACTTT
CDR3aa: CASSEDSLSYNSPLHF

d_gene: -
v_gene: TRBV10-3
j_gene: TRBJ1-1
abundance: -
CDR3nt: TGTGCCACTGCCCACACTCAGGGTGAAGCTTTCTTT
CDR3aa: CATAHTQGEAFF

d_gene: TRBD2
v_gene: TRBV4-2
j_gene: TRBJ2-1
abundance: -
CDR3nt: TGTGCCAGCAGCCAATCTAGCGGGGGGGCGAATGAGCAGTTCTTC
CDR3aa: CASSQSSGGANEQFF

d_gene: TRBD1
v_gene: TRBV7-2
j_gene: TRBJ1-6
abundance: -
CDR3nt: TGTGCCAGCAGCTCAAGACAGGGTGGAGGGTCACCCCTCCACTTT
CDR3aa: CASSSRQGGGSPLHF

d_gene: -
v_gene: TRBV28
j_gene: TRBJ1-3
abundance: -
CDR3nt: TGTGCCAGCAGTTCAGCAGGAATCTACTCTGGAAACACCATATATTTT
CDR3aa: CASSSAGIYSGNTIYF

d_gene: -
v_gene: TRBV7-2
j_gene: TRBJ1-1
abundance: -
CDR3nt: TGTGCCAGCAGCTTAGTCACTCACAACACTGAAGCTTTCTTT
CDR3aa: CASSLVTHNTEAFF

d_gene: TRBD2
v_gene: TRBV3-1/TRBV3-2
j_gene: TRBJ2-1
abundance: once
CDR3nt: TGTGCCAGCCGACAGGCGGGGACTAGCGGGAGGGCGAATGAGCAGTTCTTC
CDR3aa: CASRQAGTSGRANEQFF

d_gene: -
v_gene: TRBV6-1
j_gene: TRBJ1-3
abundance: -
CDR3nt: TGTGCCAGCAGTGAAGTGGGGGGATCTGGAAACACCATATATTTT
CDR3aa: CASSEVGGSGNTIYF

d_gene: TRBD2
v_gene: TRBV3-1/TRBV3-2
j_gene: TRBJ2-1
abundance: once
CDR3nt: TGTGCCAGCAGGGCGGCGGGGGGGCCCCAAGAGCAGTTCTTC
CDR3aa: CASRAAGGPQEQFF

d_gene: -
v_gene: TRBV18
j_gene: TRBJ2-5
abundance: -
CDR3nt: TGTGCCAGCTCACCACCGGGGACAACACTACCGCAGTACTTC
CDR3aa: CASSPPGTTLPQYF

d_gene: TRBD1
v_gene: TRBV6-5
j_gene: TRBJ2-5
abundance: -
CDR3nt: TGTGCCAGCAGTTACACATGGACAGGGAACCAAGAGACCCAGTACTTC
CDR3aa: CASSYTWTGNQETQYF

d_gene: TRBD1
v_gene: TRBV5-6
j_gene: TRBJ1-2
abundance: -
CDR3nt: TGTGCCAGCAGCTTCTTTGCAGGGGGCGTCAACTATGGCTACACCTTC
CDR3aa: CASSFFAGGVNYGYTF

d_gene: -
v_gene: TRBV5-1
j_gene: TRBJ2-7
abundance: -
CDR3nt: TGCGCCAGCAGATCCACCAGGGGTGGCTCCTACGAGCAGTACTTC
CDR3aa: CASRSTRGGSYEQYF

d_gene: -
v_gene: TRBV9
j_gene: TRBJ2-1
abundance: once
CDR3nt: TGTGCCAGCAGCGCTCGACAAAAAGTGCCTTACGATGAGCAGTTCTTC
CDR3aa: CASSARQKVPYDEQFF

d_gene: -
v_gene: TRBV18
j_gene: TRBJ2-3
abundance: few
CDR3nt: TGTGCCAGTGAGGCTACAAGGGGAGATACGCAGTATTTT
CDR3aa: CASEATRGDTQYF

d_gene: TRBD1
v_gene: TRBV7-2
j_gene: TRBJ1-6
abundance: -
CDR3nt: TGTGCCAGCAGCTCGTACAGGGGGAATTCACCCCTCCACTTT
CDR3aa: CASSSYRGNSPLHF

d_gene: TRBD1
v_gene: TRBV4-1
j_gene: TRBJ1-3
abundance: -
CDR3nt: TGCGCCAGCAGCCAAGGGACAGGGACCGCCACCATATATTTT
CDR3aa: CASSQGTGTATIYF

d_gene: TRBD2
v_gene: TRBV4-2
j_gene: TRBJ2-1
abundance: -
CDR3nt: TGTGCCAGCAGCCAAGACAGTAGCGGGGGGTTCCGAGAGCAGTTCTTC
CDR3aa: CASSQDSSGGFREQFF

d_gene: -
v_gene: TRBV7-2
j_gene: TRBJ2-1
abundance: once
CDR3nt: TGTGCCAGCAGCTTAAGGAGGGGGCCTTTCAATGAGCAGTTCTTC
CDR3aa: CASSLRRGPFNEQFF

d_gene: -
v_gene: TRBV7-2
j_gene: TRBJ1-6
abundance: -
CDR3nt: TGTGCCAGCAGCTTAGGACAGGTGAATTCACCCCTCCACTTT
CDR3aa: CASSLGQVNSPLHF

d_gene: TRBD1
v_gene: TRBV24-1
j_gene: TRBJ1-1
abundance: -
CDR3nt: TGTGCCACCAGTGGTCATCCAGGGGGCAGCACTGAAGCTTTCTTT
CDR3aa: CATSGHPGGSTEAFF

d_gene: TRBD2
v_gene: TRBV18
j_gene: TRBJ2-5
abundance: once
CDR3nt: TGTGCCAGCTCACCCCGGACTAGCCAAGAGACCCAGTACTTC
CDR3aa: CASSPRTSQETQYF

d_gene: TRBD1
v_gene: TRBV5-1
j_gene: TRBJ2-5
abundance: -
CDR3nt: TGCGCCAGCAGCTTGGGAGGGGGCGAGACCCAGTACTTC
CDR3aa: CASSLGGGETQYF

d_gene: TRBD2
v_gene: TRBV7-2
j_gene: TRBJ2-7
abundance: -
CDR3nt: TGTGCCAGCAGTTTCGGACTAGCGGGGTCCTACGAGCAGTACTTC
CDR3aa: CASSFGLAGSYEQYF

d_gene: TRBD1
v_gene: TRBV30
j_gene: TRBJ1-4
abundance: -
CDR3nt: TGTGCCTCGGGACAGACTTATGAAAAACTGTTTTTT
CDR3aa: CASGQTYEKLFF

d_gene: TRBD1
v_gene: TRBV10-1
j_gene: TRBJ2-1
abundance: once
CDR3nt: TGCGCCAGCAGTGAGTTGACAGGGTCCTACAATGAGCAGTTCTTC
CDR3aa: CASSELTGSYNEQFF